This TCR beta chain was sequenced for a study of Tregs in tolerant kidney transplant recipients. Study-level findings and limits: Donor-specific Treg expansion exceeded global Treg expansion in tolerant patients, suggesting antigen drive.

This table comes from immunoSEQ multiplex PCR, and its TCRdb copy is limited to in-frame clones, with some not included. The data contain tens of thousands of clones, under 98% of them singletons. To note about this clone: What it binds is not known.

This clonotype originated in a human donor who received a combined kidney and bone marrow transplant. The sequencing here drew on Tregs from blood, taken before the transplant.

The CDR3: CASSLDRQGGWRGHGYTF. CDR3 sequence (DNA): TGTGCCAGCAGCTTAGATCGACAGGGAGGTTGGAGGGGGCATGGCTACACCTTC. The chain is built from TRBV7-2 and TRBJ1-2; 7 nucleotides line up with TRBD1. This CDR3 has 18 amino acids. V lost 1 base to trimming and J lost 6 bases; unmatched junction nucleotides: 17. Germline CDR1 SGHTA, CDR2 FQGNSA.